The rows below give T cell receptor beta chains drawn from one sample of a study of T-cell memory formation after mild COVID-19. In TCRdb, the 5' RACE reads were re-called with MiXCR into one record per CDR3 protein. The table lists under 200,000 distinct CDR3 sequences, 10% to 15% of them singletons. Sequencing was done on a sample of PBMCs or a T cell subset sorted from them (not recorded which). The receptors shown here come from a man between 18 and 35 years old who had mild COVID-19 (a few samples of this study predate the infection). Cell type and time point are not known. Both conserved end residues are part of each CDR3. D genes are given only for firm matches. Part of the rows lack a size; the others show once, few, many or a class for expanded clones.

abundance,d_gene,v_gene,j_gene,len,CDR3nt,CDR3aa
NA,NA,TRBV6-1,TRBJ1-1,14,TGTGCCAGCAGTGTGGCGGAAGTTGTCACTGAAGCTTTCTTT,CASSVAEVVTEAFF
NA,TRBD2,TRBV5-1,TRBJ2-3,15,TGCGCCAGCAGCTTGCTAGCGGGGGCCACAGATACGCAGTATTTT,CASSLLAGATDTQYF
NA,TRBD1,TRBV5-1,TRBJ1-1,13,TGCGCCAGTCGGACAGGGGAGGGCACTGAAGCTTTCTTT,CASRTGEGTEAFF
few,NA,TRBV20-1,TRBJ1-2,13,TGCAGTGCTAGTCGGGCCCCCCGGGGTGGCTACACCTTC,CSASRAPRGGYTF
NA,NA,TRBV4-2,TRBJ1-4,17,TGTGCCAGCAGCCCGCGAACTGGGATAGGGGATATGGAAAAACTGTTTTTT,CASSPRTGIGDMEKLFF
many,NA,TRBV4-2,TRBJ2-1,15,TGTGCCAGCAGCCAAGGTCAGCGGGCCAACAATGAGCAGTTCTTC,CASSQGQRANNEQFF
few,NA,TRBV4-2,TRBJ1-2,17,TGTGCCAGCAGCCAAGTCTTTCAGGGTAGACGTAACTATGGCTACACCTTC,CASSQVFQGRRNYGYTF
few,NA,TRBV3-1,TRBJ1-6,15,TGTGCCAGCAGAATGGGGCAGCCGGCGAATTCACCCCTCCACTTT,CASRMGQPANSPLHF
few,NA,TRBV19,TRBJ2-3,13,TGTGCCAGTAGTATACGGGGCACAGATACGCAGTATTTT,CASSIRGTDTQYF
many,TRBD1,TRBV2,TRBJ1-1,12,TGTGCCAGCAGTGAACAGGGGGTGGAAGCTTTCTTT,CASSEQGVEAFF
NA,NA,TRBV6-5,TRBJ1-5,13,TGTGCCAGCAGTTTGAGAGGCAATCAGCCCCAGAATTTT,CASSLRGNQPQNF
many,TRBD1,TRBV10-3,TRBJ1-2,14,TGTGCCATCAGTGATGAGGGGACAGGGAGAGGCTACACCTTC,CAISDEGTGRGYTF
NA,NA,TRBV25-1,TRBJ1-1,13,TGTGCCAGCAGTCATAACCGGAACACTGAAGCTTTCTTT,CASSHNRNTEAFF
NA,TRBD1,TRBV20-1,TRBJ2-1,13,TGCAGTGCTAGAGGGACAGGGACAGATGAGCAGTTCTTC,CSARGTGTDEQFF
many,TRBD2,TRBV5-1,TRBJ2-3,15,TGCGCCAGCAGCGGGGGACTAGCGGGATCAGATACGCAGTATTTT,CASSGGLAGSDTQYF
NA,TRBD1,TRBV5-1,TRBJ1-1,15,TGCGCCAGCAGCTTGTTGGGACAGGGGAGCACTGAAGCTTTCTTT,CASSLLGQGSTEAFF
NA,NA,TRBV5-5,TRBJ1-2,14,TGTGCCAGCGGGGGAGGTATAGCTAACTATGGCTACACCTTC,CASGGGIANYGYTF
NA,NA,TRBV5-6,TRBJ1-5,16,TGTGCCAGCAGCTTGGGGGGGCCATATAGCAATCAGCCCCAGCATTTT,CASSLGGPYSNQPQHF
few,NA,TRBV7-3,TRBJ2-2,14,TGTGCCAGCAGGCTGGGACCCAACACCGGGGAGCTGTTTTTT,CASRLGPNTGELFF
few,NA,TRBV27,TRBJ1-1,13,TGTGCCAGCAACGGCCGGGGAAACACTGAAGCTTTCTTT,CASNGRGNTEAFF